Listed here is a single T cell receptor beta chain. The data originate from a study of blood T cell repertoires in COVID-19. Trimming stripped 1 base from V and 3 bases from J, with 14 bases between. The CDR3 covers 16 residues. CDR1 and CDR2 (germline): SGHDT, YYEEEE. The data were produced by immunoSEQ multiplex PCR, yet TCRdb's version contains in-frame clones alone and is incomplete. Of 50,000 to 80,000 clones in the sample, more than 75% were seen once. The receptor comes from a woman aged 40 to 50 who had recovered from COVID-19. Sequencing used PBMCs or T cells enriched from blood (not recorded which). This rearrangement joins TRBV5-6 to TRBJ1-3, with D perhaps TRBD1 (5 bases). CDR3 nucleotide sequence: TGTGCCAGCAGCTTGATGGTCGGACATCTTGGAAACACCATATATTTT. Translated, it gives CASSLMVGHLGNTIYF.